The 19 T cell receptor beta chains in this list originate from one sample, sequenced in a study of blood T cell repertoires in COVID-19. The protocol was immunoSEQ multiplex PCR, while the TCRdb copy is restricted to in-frame clones and leaves out a portion. The profile covers a few hundred thousand clones, with around 89% appearing a single time and 2% to 2.5% taken by the ten largest. Source material: peripheral blood. The receptors derive from a woman aged 60-70 years with COVID-19, enrolled during active disease.

This clone is a singleton in its sample. The DNA of the CDR3 is TGTGCCAGCAGCTTTTGGCTAGCGGGGGGTACCTACAATGAGCAGTTCTTC. Residues: CASSFWLAGGTYNEQFF. The V call is TRBV7-9, the J call TRBJ2-1; TRBD2 aligns across 11 bases. The CDR3 loop spans 17 amino acids. Germline values: CDR1 SEHNR, CDR2 FQNEAQ (reference sequence). The junction had 6 bases not matched to a gene; V was cut back by 3 bases and J by 2 bases.

Note on this clone: Other DNA sequences in the same sample also yield this CDR3. The chain carries TRBV19 and TRBJ1-5; no firm D call. V gave up 2 bases and J gave up 0 bases, with 8 bases separating them. The CDR3 covers 15 residues. The germline gives CDR1 LNHDA, CDR2 SQIVND (reference sequence). This chain's CDR3 is CASSINSYSNQPQHF. In nucleotides, the CDR3 is TGTGCCAGTAGTATAAACAGCTATAGCAATCAGCCCCAGCATTTT.

The chain couples TRBV20-1 to TRBJ1-4; the match to TRBD1 covers 9 bases. The CDR3 contains 15 residues. Trimming removed 3 bases from V and 11 bases from J; junction bases left unmatched: 13. Per the germline V gene, CDR1 is DFQATT and CDR2 is SNEGSKA (reference sequence). CDR3 amino acids: CSASGGSGTGRKLFF. The CDR3 bases are TGCAGTGCTAGTGGGGGGTCCGGGACAGGGCGCAAACTGTTTTTT.

The chain couples TRBV2 to TRBJ2-7, with 11 positions matching TRBD2. V gave up 7 bases and J gave up 6 bases; unmatched junction bases: 2. The CDR3 runs 12 residues. Per germline, CDR1 SNHLY and CDR2 FYNNEI. The DNA of the CDR3 is TGTGCCAGCAACCTAGCGGGGGGCGAGCAGTACTTC. Protein: CASNLAGGEQYF.

The chain employs TRBV7-2 and TRBJ2-7, with 10 bases aligning to TRBD2. Losses at the gene ends were 2 bases for V and 0 bases for J; bases not matched to a gene: 7. In germline, CDR1 is SGHTA, CDR2 FQGNSA. The CDR3 runs 17 residues. CDR3 loop: CASSLYASGGFSYEQYF. In DNA form, the CDR3 reads TGTGCCAGCAGCTTATATGCTAGCGGGGGTTTCTCCTACGAGCAGTACTTC.

The chain has TRBV18 and TRBJ1-2; 7 nucleotides line up with TRBD1. V was pared by 1 base and J by 6 bases, with 5 bases of the junction left unmatched. The CDR3 covers 14 residues. Germline V lookup: CDR1 KGHSH, CDR2 LQKENI. As DNA, the CDR3 is TGTGCCAGCTCACCACAACAGGGGTTAGATGGCTACACCTTC. Amino acids: CASSPQQGLDGYTF. Full variable domain (remainder filled in from reference TRBV18 and TRBJ1-2): NAGVMQNPRHLVRRRGQEARLRCSPMKGHSHVYWYRQLPEEGLKFMVYLQKENIIDESGMPKERFSAEFPKEGPSILRIQQVVRGDSAAYFCASSPQQGLDGYTFGSGTRLTVV.

V usage is TRBV7-9 and J usage is TRBJ2-1; the D gene is possibly TRBD2 (7 bases). The CDR3 covers 13 residues. Trimming shortened V by 10 bases and J by 8 bases, and 18 bases separated the two germline ends. CDR1 is SEHNR and CDR2 is FQNEAQ in the germline V gene (reference sequence). The DNA of the CDR3 is TGTGCCAACGCCCGTGGGGGGGCACATGAGCAGTTCTTC. Its protein product is CANARGGAHEQFF.

The chain is built from TRBV19 and TRBJ1-6; D is unresolved. There are 16 residues in the CDR3. V was shortened by 3 bases and J by 0 bases, with 9 bases between the two germline ends. The germline V gene has CDR1 LNHDA and CDR2 SQIVND (reference sequence). Written as DNA, the CDR3 is TGTGCCAGTAGTATTGCTGCGAGCTCCTATAATTCACCCCTCCACTTT. It specifies CASSIAASSYNSPLHF.

This clone was detected once. The V gene is TRBV4-1, the J gene TRBJ1-1; TRBD1 is a possible D gene (5 bases). The CDR3 spans 16 residues. V was trimmed by 0 bases and J by 4 bases, leaving 15 bases between them. Germline loops: CDR1 MGHRA, CDR2 YSYEKL. The CDR3 DNA follows: TGCGCCAGCAGCCAAGATAGAGGCAGGGTGGGCACTGAAGCTTTCTTT. This gives the protein CASSQDRGRVGTEAFF.

The rearrangement joins TRBV14 to TRBJ1-4; D gene ambiguous. The germline V gene encodes CDR1 SGHDN and CDR2 FVKESK. The CDR3 runs 14 residues. With 0 bases removed from V and 4 bases from J, the gap between germline ends came to 6 bases. CDR3: CASSQDWLNEKLFF. The CDR3 DNA reads as TGTGCCAGCAGCCAAGATTGGCTTAATGAAAAACTGTTTTTT.

As DNA, the CDR3 is TGCGCCAGCAGCCAAGAAGGGGCAGGGGCGGAGGGCTACACCTTC. Its translation is CASSQEGAGAEGYTF. The V call is TRBV4-3, the J call TRBJ1-2, with D tentatively TRBD1 (6 bases). CDR1 is LGHNA and CDR2 is YSLEER in the germline V gene. The CDR3 contains 15 residues. Between the trimmed V and J ends, which lost 0 bases and 8 bases, there was a span of 16 bases.

The V call is TRBV28, the J call TRBJ2-7, with 7 bases matching TRBD2. CDR1 MDHEN and CDR2 SYDVKM come from the germline V gene. This CDR3 has 14 residues. The V gene end was trimmed by 5 bases and the J gene end by 4 bases; junction bases not matched to a gene: 8. CDR3 DNA sequence: TGTGCCAGCAGTCTCACCGGGCGGGGGTACGAGCAGTACTTC. Amino acids: CASSLTGRGYEQYF.

The V and J genes are TRBV10-3 and TRBJ2-7, with no clear D. Germline CDR1 is ENHRY and CDR2 is SYGVKD. This CDR3 has 13 residues. The ends were cut back, 3 bases at V and 2 bases at J, with 8 bases in the middle. The CDR3, as DNA: TGTGCCATCAGTGATGTACGGGCCTACGAGCAGTACTTC. Encoded protein: CAISDVRAYEQYF.

The chain uses TRBV27 and TRBJ1-2, with 7 positions matching TRBD1. This CDR3 is built from 15 residues. Unmatched junction bases numbered 8, after V lost 3 bases and J lost 4 bases. CDR1 and CDR2 (germline): MNHEY, SMNVEV (reference sequence). DNA for the CDR3: TGTGCCAGCAGTTTTCAGGGGGTGGGCAGCTATGGCTACACCTTC. This gives the protein CASSFQGVGSYGYTF.

The chain couples TRBV7-7 to TRBJ2-3; TRBD2 matches at 14 bases. V shed 4 bases and J 5 bases; nucleotides not matched to a gene: 2. Germline CDR1 and CDR2: SSHAT and FNYEAQ (reference sequence). The CDR3 sequence is 15 residues long. CDR3 in DNA: TGTGCCAGCAGCTCCGGGACTAGCGGGGGAGATACGCAGTATTTT. This encodes CASSSGTSGGDTQYF.

This chain joins TRBV7-8 and TRBJ1-1; 10 bases match TRBD1. The ends lost 3 bases at V and 2 bases at J; junction bases unmatched: 0. Germline V gene data show CDR1 as SGHVS and CDR2 as FQNEAQ. The CDR3 covers 14 residues. The CDR3 DNA reads as TGTGCCAGCAGCTTGACAGGGGGCAACACTGAAGCTTTCTTT. Translated, it gives CASSLTGGNTEAFF.

J is TRBJ1-1 and V is TRBV27, with a possible D match to TRBD1 (5 bases). The CDR3 totals 16 residues. Trimming removed 2 bases from V and 0 bases from J, with 13 bases in between. CDR1 is MNHEY, CDR2 SMNVEV, per germline (reference sequence). CDR3 region: CASSLVAGRVNTEAFF. CDR3 in DNA: TGTGCCAGCAGTTTAGTGGCAGGGAGGGTGAACACTGAAGCTTTCTTT.

The DNA for the CDR3 is TGTGCCAGCAGCCGAGACAGGTCGTCGAACACTGAAGCTTTCTTT. Protein: CASSRDRSSNTEAFF. The chain employs TRBV14 and TRBJ1-1, with a tentative D call TRBD1 (6 bases). Germline loops: CDR1 SGHDN, CDR2 FVKESK. Trimming cost V 4 bases and J 1 base, with 13 bases left between them. This CDR3 is built from 15 residues.

This clone was found once. This chain connects TRBV3-1 (or the pseudogene TRBV3-2) to TRBJ2-6; D remains ambiguous. V was cut by 4 bases and J by 1 base, with 8 bases left in between. Germline CDR1 LGHDT, CDR2 YNNKEL (reference sequence). CDR3 size: 15 residues. The CDR3 loop reads CASSPQSSGANVLTF. The CDR3, as DNA: TGTGCCAGCAGCCCACAAAGTTCTGGGGCCAACGTCCTGACTTTC.